The clone carrying this T cell receptor (beta chain) was counted only a few times. Its cognate antigen is unknown. V lost 3 bases and J 2 bases, leaving 13 bases between the germline ends. The CDR3 totals 15 residues. Looked up from germline, CDR1 is SGHAT and CDR2 is FQNNGV. The sample comes from a study of T cells after yellow fever vaccination. Study summary: SMART-Seq v4 Ultra Low Input prepared the low-cell-number fractions.

Conversion of TCR transcripts into cDNA relied on 5'RACE template switching, which added a universal primer site and UMIs. TCRdb redid the calling of the 5' RACE reads with MiXCR, one entry per CDR3 protein. The sample records a few hundred thousand distinct CDR3 sequences, approximately 7% being singletons. Findings and limits, study-wide: Although most clonotypes did not, a small share appeared in both CD4 and CD8 compartments. Peaking on day 5 versus 15, the secondary response was faster but weaker.

This clonotype was obtained from a man younger than 30 who received the YFV17D yellow fever vaccine. The sequenced sample was PBMCs, obtained about 41 days after the first yellow fever vaccination. The chain is built from TRBV11-2 and TRBJ2-5; the D gene is possibly TRBD1 (6 bases). Here the CDR3 DNA reads TGTGCCAGCAGCTTCAACCCAGGGGAGCAAGAGACCCAGTACTTC. Translation: CASSFNPGEQETQYF.